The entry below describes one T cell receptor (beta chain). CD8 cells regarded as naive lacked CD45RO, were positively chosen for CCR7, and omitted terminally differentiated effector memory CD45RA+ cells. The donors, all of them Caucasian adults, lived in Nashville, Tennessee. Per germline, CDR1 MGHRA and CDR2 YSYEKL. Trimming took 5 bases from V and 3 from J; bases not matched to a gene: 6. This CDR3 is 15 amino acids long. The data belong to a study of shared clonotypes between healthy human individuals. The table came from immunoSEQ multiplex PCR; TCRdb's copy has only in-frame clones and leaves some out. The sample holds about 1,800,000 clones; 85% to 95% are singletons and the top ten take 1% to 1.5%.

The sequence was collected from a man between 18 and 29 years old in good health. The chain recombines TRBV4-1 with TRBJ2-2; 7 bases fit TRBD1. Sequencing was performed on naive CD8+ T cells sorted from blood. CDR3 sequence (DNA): TGCGCCAGCAGCTCCAGGGGGTCGGACACCGGGGAGCTGTTTTTT. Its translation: CASSSRGSDTGELFF.